Sequencing of this T cell receptor beta chain was carried out in a study of blood T cell repertoires in COVID-19. Repertoires were generated with immunoSEQ multiplex PCR, while TCRdb's copy carries only in-frame clones and drops some. This table has 150,000 to 200,000 clones, roughly 89% appearing once. The CDR3 length is 16 residues. This clone appeared a single time. Material: peripheral blood. This receptor was identified in a woman aged 65 to 85 with COVID-19, enrolled during active disease. The V gene is TRBV21-1, the J gene TRBJ1-3. TRBV21-1 counts as a pseudogene. The CDR3, as DNA: TGTGCCAGCAGCAACTTGTGGAGTACGGCCGGAAACACCATATATTTT. Its translation: CASSNLWSTAGNTIYF.